This T cell receptor beta chain is drawn from a study of T cells after posttransplantation cyclophosphamide. Whole-study results and caveats: Skin or GI-infiltrating T cells shared few TRB sequences with blood. Donor-recipient repertoire similarity was low at 1-2 months, rising over year one. Recipient CMV seropositivity and CMV reactivation strongly tracked TRB clonality.

CDR3 size: 17 residues. Germline lookup yields CDR1 SGHVS and CDR2 FQNEAQ. Trimming removed 5 bases from V and 0 bases from J, with 19 bases in between. Cyclophosphamide on days +3 and +4 followed busulfan-fludarabine conditioning and a marrow graft. Points on this clone: What it binds is unknown.

Some clones are missing from TCRdb's copy, which holds only in-frame ones; the method was immunoSEQ multiplex PCR. The data contain 7,500 to 10,000 clones, roughly 80% of them singletons. The sequencing used PBMCs, collected approximately 2,000 days after a stem cell transplant with posttransplant cyclophosphamide. This clonotype was obtained from a female patient in her forties who received an allogeneic stem cell transplant from a related donor, was CMV-positive, and had no GVHD. Some T cells may arise from the graft donor. V is TRBV7-8 and J is TRBJ1-2, with unresolved D. The CDR3 DNA reads as TGTGCCAGCAGCCCCGTCGTGAGGCCAACTCCTAACTATGGCTACACCTTC. Protein: CASSPVVRPTPNYGYTF.